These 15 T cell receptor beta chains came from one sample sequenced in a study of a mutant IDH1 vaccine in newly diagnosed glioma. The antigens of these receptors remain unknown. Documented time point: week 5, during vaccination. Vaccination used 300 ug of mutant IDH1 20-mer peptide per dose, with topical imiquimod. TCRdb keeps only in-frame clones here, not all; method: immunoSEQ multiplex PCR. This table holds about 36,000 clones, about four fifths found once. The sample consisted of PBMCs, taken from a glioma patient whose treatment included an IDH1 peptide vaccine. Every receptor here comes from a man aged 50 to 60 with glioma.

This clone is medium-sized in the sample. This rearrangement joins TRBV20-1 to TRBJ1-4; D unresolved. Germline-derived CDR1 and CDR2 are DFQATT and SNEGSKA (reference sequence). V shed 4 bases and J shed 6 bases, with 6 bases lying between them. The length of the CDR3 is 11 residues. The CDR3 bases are TGCAGTGCTAATATGGATGAAAAACTGTTTTTT. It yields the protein CSANMDEKLFF.

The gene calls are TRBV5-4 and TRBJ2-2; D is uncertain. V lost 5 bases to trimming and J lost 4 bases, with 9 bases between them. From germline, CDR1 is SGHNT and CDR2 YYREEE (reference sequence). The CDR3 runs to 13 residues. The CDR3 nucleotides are TGTGCCAGCAGTAGGAGAGGCACCGGGGAGCTGTTTTTT. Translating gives CASSRRGTGELFF.

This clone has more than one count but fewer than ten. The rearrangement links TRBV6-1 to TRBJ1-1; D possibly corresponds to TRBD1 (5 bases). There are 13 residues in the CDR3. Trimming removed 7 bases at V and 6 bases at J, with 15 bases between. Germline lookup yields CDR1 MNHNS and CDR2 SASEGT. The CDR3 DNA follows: TGTGCCAGCACTCCCACGGGGGGGGCTGAAGCTTTCTTT. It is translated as CASTPTGGAEAFF.

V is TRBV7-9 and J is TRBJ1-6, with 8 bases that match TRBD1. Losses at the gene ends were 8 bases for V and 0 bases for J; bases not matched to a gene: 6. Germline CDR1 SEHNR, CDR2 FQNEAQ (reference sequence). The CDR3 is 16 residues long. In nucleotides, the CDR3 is TGTGCCAGCGGACAGGGAGAAAGCTCCTATAATTCACCCCTCCACTTT. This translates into CASGQGESSYNSPLHF.

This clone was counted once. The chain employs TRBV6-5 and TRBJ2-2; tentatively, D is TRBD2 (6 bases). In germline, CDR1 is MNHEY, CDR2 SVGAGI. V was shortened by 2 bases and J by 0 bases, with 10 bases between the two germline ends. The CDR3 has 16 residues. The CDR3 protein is CASSYTGDSNTGELFF. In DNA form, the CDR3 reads TGTGCCAGCAGTTACACTGGGGACTCGAACACCGGGGAGCTGTTTTTT.

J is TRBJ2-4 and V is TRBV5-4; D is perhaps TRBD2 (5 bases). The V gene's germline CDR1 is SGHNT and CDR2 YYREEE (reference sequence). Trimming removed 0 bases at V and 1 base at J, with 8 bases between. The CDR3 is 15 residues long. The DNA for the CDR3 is TGTGCCAGCAGCTTGGCCGGGGTGGCCAAAAACATTCAGTACTTC. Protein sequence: CASSLAGVAKNIQYF.

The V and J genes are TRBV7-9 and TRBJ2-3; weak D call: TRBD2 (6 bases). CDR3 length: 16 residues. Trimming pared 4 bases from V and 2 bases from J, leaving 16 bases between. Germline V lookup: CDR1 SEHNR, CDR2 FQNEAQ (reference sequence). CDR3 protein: CASSSYGLTYTDTQYF. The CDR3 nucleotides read TGTGCCAGCAGCTCCTACGGACTAACCTACACAGATACGCAGTATTTT.

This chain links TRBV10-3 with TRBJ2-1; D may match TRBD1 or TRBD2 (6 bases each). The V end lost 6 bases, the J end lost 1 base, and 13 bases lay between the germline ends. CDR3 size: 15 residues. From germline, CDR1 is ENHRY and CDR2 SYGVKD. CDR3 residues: CAISEGGRSYNEQFF. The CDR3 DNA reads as TGTGCCATCAGCGAGGGGGGCCGATCCTACAATGAGCAGTTCTTC.

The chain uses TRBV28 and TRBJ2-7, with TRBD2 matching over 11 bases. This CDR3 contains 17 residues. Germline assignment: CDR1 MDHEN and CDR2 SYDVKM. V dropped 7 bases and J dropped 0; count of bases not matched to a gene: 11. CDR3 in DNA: TGTGCCAGCAAAAACCCGACTAGCGGGAAGATCTCCTACGAGCAGTACTTC. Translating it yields CASKNPTSGKISYEQYF.

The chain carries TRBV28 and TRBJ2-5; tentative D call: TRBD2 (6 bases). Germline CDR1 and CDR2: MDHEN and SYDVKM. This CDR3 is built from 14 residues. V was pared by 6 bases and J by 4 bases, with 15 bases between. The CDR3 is CASRGGFAGETQYF. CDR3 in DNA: TGTGCCAGCAGGGGAGGATTCGCGGGAGAGACCCAGTACTTC.

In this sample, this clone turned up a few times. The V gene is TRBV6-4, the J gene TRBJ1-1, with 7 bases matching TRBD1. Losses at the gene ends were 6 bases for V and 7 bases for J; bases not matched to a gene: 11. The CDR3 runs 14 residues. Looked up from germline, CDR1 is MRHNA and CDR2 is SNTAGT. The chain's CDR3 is CASRTGTAAGEAFF. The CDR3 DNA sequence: TGTGCCAGCAGGACGGGGACAGCGGCGGGTGAAGCTTTCTTT.

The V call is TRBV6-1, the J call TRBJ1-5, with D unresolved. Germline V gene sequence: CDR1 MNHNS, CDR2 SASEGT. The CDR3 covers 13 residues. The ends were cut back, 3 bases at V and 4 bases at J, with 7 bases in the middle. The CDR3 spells CASSDWKNQPQHF. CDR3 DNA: TGTGCCAGCAGTGATTGGAAAAATCAGCCCCAGCATTTT.

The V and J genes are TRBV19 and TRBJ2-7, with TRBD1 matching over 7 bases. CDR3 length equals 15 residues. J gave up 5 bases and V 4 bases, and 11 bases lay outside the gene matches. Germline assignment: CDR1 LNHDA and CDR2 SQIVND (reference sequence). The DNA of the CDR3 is TGTGCCAGTAGTACCTCAGGGGGATTTGCCCACGAGCAGTACTTC. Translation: CASSTSGGFAHEQYF.

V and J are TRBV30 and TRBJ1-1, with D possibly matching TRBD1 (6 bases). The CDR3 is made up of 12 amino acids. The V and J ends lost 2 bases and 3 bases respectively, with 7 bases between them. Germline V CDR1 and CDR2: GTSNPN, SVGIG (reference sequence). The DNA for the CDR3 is TGTGCCTGGAGTCCAGGGGACACTGAAGCTTTCTTT. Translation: CAWSPGDTEAFF.

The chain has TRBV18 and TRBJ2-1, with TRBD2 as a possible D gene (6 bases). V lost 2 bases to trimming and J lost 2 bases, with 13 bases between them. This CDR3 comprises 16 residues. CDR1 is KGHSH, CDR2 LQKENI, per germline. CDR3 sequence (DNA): TGTGCCAGCTCACCAGGGGGGAGAAACCCCTACAATGAGCAGTTCTTC. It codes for CASSPGGRNPYNEQFF.